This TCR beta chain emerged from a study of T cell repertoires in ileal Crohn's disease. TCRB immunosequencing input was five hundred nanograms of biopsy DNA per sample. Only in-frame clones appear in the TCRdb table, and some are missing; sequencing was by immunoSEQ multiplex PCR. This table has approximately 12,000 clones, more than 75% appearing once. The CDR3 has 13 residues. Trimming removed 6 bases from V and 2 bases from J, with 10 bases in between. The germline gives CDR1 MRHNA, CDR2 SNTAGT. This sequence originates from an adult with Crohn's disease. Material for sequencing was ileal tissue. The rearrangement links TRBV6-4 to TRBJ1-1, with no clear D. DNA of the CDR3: TGTGCCAGCAGACGCGAAGAAAACACTGAAGCTTTCTTT. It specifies CASRREENTEAFF.